This T cell receptor beta chain was captured by sequencing in a study of blood T cell repertoires in COVID-19. Study-wide context: Sites across the United States, Italy and Spain contributed samples from acute and convalescent COVID-19.

The protocol was immunoSEQ multiplex PCR, while the TCRdb copy is restricted to in-frame clones and leaves out a portion. The repertoire includes 250,000 to 350,000 clones, about nine tenths of them detected once, and around 2.1% sits in the top ten. Trimming pared 0 bases from V and 2 bases from J, leaving 5 bases between. The CDR3 spans 13 residues. Germline-derived CDR1 and CDR2 are SGHDT and YYEEEE. As concerns this clone: Other DNA sequences in the sample encode the same CDR3.

This sequence was found in a young man with active or convalescent COVID-19. Sequences were obtained from peripheral blood. This rearrangement joins TRBV5-6 to TRBJ1-2; D unclear. CDR3 protein: CASSLGRNYGYTF. The CDR3 nucleotides are TGTGCCAGCAGCTTGGGGCGGAACTATGGCTACACCTTC.